This entry describes one TCR beta chain. Its antigen is undetermined. TCRdb re-derived calls from the reads in MiXCR, one entry per CDR3 protein. The sample has some 920,000 distinct CDR3 sequences, approximately 31% seen once. The data originate from a study of T cell repertoires in cytomegalovirus infection. Study details: Recently identified HLA-C-restricted CMV epitopes and well-studied HLA-B-restricted CMV epitopes were used by the study.

Whole-study results and caveats: CMV-specific TCR beta clonotypes restricted by HLA-C dominated the ex vivo response.

CDR1 and CDR2 from the germline V gene are SEHNR and FQNEAQ (reference sequence). The junction had 9 bases not matched to a gene; V was cut back by 5 bases and J by 3 bases. There are 15 residues in the CDR3. Sequenced material: cultured CD8+ T cells from PBMCs, taken from culture after CMV antigen stimulation. The V and J genes are TRBV7-9 and TRBJ1-1; the match to TRBD1 covers 7 bases. This receptor was identified in a human donor in good health (CMV status not recorded). Some clones in this sample may be carry-over from other donors' samples. CDR3 residues: CASSPARDSYTEAFF. The CDR3 DNA is TGTGCCAGCAGCCCCGCTCGGGACAGCTACACTGAAGCTTTCTTT.